These 3 T cell receptor beta chains share one sample of origin, sequenced in a study of blood T cell repertoires in COVID-19. The repertoire was sequenced with immunoSEQ multiplex PCR; TCRdb's copy has only in-frame clones and lacks some. The table includes roughly 150,000 clones, around 88% detected once. Sequencing was carried out using peripheral blood. These receptors all stem from a human donor in a cohort sampled during active COVID-19.

The chain couples TRBV12-2 to TRBJ1-2; the D call of TRBD1 is as the table states it, not checked on the DNA. TRBV12-2 is a known pseudogene. This CDR3 region has 14 residues. The CDR3 bases are TGTGCAAGTCGTCGCACACCCGTAAGAAATGGCTACACCTTC. Encoded protein: CASRRTPVRNGYTF.

A note on this clone: At one end, the junction sequence differs from germline, possibly due to a read error. CDR3 residues: CASSPRQGHQQTQYF. For the CDR3, the DNA is TGTGCCAGCTCACCTAGACAGGGGCACCAACAGACCCAGTACTTC. The chain combines TRBV18 with TRBJ2-5; 8 nucleotides match TRBD1. The CDR3 runs 15 residues. CDR1 and CDR2 (germline): KGHSH, LQKENI.

The chain carries TRBV19 and TRBJ2-3; 16 bases are shared with TRBD2. Germline lookup yields CDR1 LNHDA and CDR2 SQIVND (reference sequence). This CDR3 comprises 18 residues. The V segment lost 7 bases and the J segment 0 bases; nucleotides outside the gene matches: 7. The CDR3 spells CASTDTGLAGGSTDTQYF. Written as DNA, the CDR3 is TGTGCCAGTACCGATACGGGACTAGCGGGGGGGAGCACAGATACGCAGTATTTT.